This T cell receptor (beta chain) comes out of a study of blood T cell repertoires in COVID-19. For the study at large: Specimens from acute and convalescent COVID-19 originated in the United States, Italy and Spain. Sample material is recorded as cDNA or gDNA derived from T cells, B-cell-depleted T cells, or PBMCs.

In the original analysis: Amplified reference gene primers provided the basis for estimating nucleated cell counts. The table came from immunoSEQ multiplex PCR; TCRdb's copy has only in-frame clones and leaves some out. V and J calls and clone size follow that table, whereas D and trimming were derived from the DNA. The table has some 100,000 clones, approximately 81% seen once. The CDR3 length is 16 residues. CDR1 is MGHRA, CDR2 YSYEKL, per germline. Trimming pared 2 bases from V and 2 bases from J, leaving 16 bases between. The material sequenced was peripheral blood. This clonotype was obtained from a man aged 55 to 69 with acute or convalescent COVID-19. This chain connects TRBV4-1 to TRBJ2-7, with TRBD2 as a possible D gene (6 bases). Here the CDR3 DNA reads TGCGCCAGCAGCCAATCAGGCGGGGCAAGGGCCTACGAGCAGTACTTC. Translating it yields CASSQSGGARAYEQYF.